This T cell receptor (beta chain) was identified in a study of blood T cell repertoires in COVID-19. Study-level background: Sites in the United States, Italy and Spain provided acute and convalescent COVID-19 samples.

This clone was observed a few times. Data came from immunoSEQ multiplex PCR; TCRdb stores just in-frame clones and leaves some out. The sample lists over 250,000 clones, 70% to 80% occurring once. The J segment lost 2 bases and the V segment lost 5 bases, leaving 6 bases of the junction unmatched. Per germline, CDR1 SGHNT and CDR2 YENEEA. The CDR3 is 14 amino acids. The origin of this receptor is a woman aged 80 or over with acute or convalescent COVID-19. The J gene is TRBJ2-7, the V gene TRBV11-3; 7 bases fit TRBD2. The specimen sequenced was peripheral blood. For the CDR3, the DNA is TGTGCCAGCAGCCCCACCGGGACTACCTACGAGCAGTACTTC. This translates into CASSPTGTTYEQYF.